The 10 T cell receptor beta chains below were found in one sample sequenced in a study of T-cell reconstitution after alpha-beta-depleted transplantation in children. The authors prepared the TCRbeta library with unique molecular identifiers. MiXCR, run by TCRdb on the PCR reads, gives a single entry per CDR3 protein. This repertoire shows 600,000 to 800,000 distinct CDR3 sequences, under 15% found once; its top ten account for 0.79%. Specimen: PBMCs, collected before TCRalphabeta/CD19-depleted stem cell transplant. These receptors originate from a girl aged 2 to 9 with congenital amegakaryocytic thrombocytopenia, due to receive a stem cell transplant.

This clonotype occurred many times. The chain employs TRBV28 and TRBJ2-5; D remains unclear. The CDR3 loop spans 11 amino acids. Germline CDR1 is MDHEN and CDR2 is SYDVKM. Trimming left V 11 bases short and J 4 bases short, with 11 bases between. The CDR3 DNA reads as TGTGCCTCGCAGGACGGAGAGACCCAGTACTTC. This translates into CASQDGETQYF.

This clonotype has only a few counts. The V gene is TRBV27, the J gene TRBJ2-7; TRBD2 might be the D (5 bases). The germline CDR1 and CDR2 sequences are MNHEY and SMNVEV (reference sequence). V was pared by 3 bases and J by 1 base, with 13 bases between. This CDR3 comprises 15 residues. The CDR3 DNA is TGTGCCAGCAGTTTGTCGTCTAGCCCTTCCTACGAGCAGTACTTC. Translation gives CASSLSSSPSYEQYF.

The chain uses TRBV19 and TRBJ2-5, with D perhaps assigned TRBD1 or TRBD2 (5 bases each). From germline, CDR1 is LNHDA and CDR2 SQIVND (reference sequence). This CDR3 comprises 12 residues. V dropped 10 bases and J dropped 9 bases, with 18 bases sitting between them. CDR3 amino acids: CATQDLPGAQYF. The CDR3 DNA reads as TGTGCCACACAGGACTTGCCCGGGGCCCAGTACTTC.

In its sample, this clonotype was seen many times. This chain joins TRBV7-9 and TRBJ2-7; D perhaps matches TRBD2 (5 bases). V shed 2 bases and J shed 1 base, with 12 bases lying between them. The germline CDR1 and CDR2 sequences are SEHNR and FQNEAQ (reference sequence). CDR3 length: 15 residues. CDR3 sequence (DNA): TGTGCCAGCAGCTTAATCCTAGGGAGTTCCTACGAGCAGTACTTC. It yields the protein CASSLILGSSYEQYF.

About this clonotype itself: This could be a read error, since a much larger clone is one nucleotide away. This chain connects TRBV5-1 to TRBJ2-1, with TRBD2 matching 9 bases. The length of the CDR3 is 16 residues. The V gene's germline CDR1 is SGHRS and CDR2 YFSETQ. In DNA, the CDR3 is TGCGCCAACAGCGGAGTTGCGGGAGGGCCAAGGGATGAGCAGTTCTTC. Its protein is CANSGVAGGPRDEQFF.

This clonotype has just a few counts. The V call is TRBV7-2, the J call TRBJ2-1; D gene uncertain. The germline gives CDR1 SGHTA, CDR2 FQGNSA. The CDR3 covers 16 residues. The V end lost 4 bases, the J end lost 0 bases, and 13 bases lay between the germline ends. CDR3 in DNA: TGTGCCAGCAGCTCAATGGGGTCCAGCTCCTACAATGAGCAGTTCTTC. Translation gives CASSSMGSSSYNEQFF.

The chain links TRBV7-3 to TRBJ2-1; no firm D call. This CDR3 spans 16 amino acids. Germline CDR1 reads SGHTA; CDR2 reads FQGTGA. The V and J ends lost 5 bases and 4 bases respectively, with 18 bases between them. The CDR3: CASSPLNRVSYNEQFF. The CDR3, as DNA: TGTGCCAGCAGCCCCCTTAACCGGGTATCTTACAATGAGCAGTTCTTC.

This clonotype was found a few times. The rearrangement links TRBV20-1 to TRBJ2-7; no clear D. Trimming stripped 0 bases from V and 3 bases from J, with 12 bases between. The CDR3 is made up of 14 amino acids. From germline, CDR1 is DFQATT and CDR2 SNEGSKA (reference sequence). This CDR3 is CSARDRKGIYEQYF. CDR3 coding DNA: TGCAGTGCTAGAGATCGGAAAGGGATCTACGAGCAGTACTTC.

In this sample, this clonotype turned up a few times. V gene TRBV9 combines with J gene TRBJ2-1, with TRBD2 matching over 10 bases. Germline V CDR1 and CDR2: SGDLS, YYNGEE. The CDR3 covers 15 residues. V lost 0 bases to trimming and J lost 8 bases; unmatched junction nucleotides: 5. CDR3 sequence reads: CASSVVLAGRDEQFF. CDR3 sequence (DNA): TGTGCCAGCAGCGTAGTACTAGCGGGACGGGATGAGCAGTTCTTC.

This clonotype was found a few times. The CDR3 loop reads CSARDAGKGNEQFF. The CDR3 DNA sequence: TGCAGTGCTAGAGATGCGGGAAAGGGGAATGAGCAGTTCTTC. The chain carries TRBV20-1 and TRBJ2-1, with D possibly TRBD2 on 6 matching bases. Between the trimmed V and J ends, which lost 0 bases and 7 bases, there was a span of 13 bases. Germline-derived CDR1 and CDR2 are DFQATT and SNEGSKA (reference sequence). The length of the CDR3 is 14 residues.